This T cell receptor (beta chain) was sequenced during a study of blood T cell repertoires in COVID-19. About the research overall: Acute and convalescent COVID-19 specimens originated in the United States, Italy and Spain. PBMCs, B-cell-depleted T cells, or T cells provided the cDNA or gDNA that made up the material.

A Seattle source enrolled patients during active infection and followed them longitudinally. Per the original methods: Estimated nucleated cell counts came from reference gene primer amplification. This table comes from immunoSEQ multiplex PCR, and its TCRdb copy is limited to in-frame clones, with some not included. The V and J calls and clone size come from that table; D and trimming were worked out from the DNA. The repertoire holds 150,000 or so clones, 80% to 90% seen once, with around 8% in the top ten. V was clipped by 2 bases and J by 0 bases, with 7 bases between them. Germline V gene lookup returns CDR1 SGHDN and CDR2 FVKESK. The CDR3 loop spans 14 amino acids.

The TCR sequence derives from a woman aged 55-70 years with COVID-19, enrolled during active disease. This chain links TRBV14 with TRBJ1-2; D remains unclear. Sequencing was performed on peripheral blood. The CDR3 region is CASSQRESNYGYTF. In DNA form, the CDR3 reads TGTGCCAGCAGCCAAAGAGAGTCTAACTATGGCTACACCTTC.